This T cell receptor (beta chain) was retrieved from a study of blood T cell repertoires in COVID-19. Study background: From the United States, Italy and Spain came samples of acute and convalescent COVID-19.

Germline CDR1 MDHEN, CDR2 SYDVKM. The CDR3 is made up of 12 amino acids. V lost 3 bases and J lost 6, with 6 bases in between. Worth noting for this clone: The same CDR3 can be traced to other DNA sequences in this sample.

The repertoire was sequenced with immunoSEQ multiplex PCR; TCRdb's copy has only in-frame clones and lacks some. The sample includes over 300,000 clones, around 90% of them seen just once. This chain uses TRBV28 with TRBJ1-5; no definite D call. Sequencing was carried out using peripheral blood. This TCR was sampled from a man aged 18 to 29 with active or convalescent COVID-19. The CDR3 here is CASSLGGQPQHF. CDR3 nucleotides: TGTGCCAGCAGTTTGGGAGGTCAGCCCCAGCATTTT.